Listed below are T cell receptor beta chains from one sample, sequenced in a study of shared clonotypes between healthy human individuals. Measured with immunoSEQ multiplex PCR; TCRdb has only the in-frame clones, and not every one. The sample carries under 2,000,000 clones, about 94% recorded once. Input material: naive CD8+ T cells sorted from blood. The origin of the receptors is a man between 18 and 29 years old in good health. CDR3s include the opening cysteine and the closing phenylalanine or tryptophan. Each record gives: V gene, J gene, CDR3 protein.

V gene: TRBV4-1
J gene: TRBJ2-1
CDR3 protein: CASKDGGPGNEQFF

V gene: TRBV6-1
J gene: TRBJ2-7
CDR3 protein: CASLTGSYEQYF

V gene: TRBV14
J gene: TRBJ2-7
CDR3 protein: CASSQETGKRPYEQYF

V gene: TRBV6-6
J gene: TRBJ1-1
CDR3 protein: CASSLDTGGEAFF

V gene: TRBV4-3
J gene: TRBJ1-6
CDR3 protein: CASSQGDLEGVTRNSPLHF

V gene: TRBV19
J gene: TRBJ2-1
CDR3 protein: CASGSSRQEQFF

V gene: TRBV5-1
J gene: TRBJ1-1
CDR3 protein: CASSLDAVRGRPNTEAFF

V gene: TRBV7-9
J gene: TRBJ1-2
CDR3 protein: CASSLNQDTMNYGYTF

V gene: TRBV10-2
J gene: TRBJ1-1
CDR3 protein: CASSIGGGTEAFF

V gene: TRBV6-5
J gene: TRBJ2-2
CDR3 protein: CASHSWTGELFF

V gene: TRBV30
J gene: TRBJ1-2
CDR3 protein: CAWTPQGLSYGYTF

V gene: TRBV7-8
J gene: TRBJ1-3
CDR3 protein: CASSPSMAGHLSSGNTIYF

V gene: TRBV7-9
J gene: TRBJ1-2
CDR3 protein: CASSNHELEGTF

V gene: TRBV27
J gene: TRBJ1-5
CDR3 protein: CASSFHPGDRSSNQPQHF

V gene: TRBV7-9
J gene: TRBJ1-3
CDR3 protein: CASAPIFSGNTIYF

V gene: TRBV6-7
J gene: TRBJ1-1
CDR3 protein: CASSYPYTEAFF

V gene: TRBV28
J gene: TRBJ2-2
CDR3 protein: CASTLTKTGIGAGELFF